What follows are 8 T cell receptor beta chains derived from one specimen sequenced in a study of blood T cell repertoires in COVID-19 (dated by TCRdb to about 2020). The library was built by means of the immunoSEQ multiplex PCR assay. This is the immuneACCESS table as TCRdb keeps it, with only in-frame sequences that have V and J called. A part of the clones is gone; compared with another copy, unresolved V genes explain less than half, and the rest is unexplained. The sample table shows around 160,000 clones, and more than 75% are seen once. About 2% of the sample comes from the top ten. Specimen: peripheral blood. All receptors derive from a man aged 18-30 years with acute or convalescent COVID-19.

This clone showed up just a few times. CDR3 in amino acids: CASSDYRQTLEREQYF. DNA of the CDR3: TGTGCCAGCAGTGATTATAGACAGACCCTAGAGAGGGAGCAGTACTTC. The V and J genes are TRBV2 and TRBJ2-7, with a possible D match to TRBD1 (5 bases). Germline assignment: CDR1 SNHLY and CDR2 FYNNEI. V gave up 3 bases and J gave up 7 bases, with 22 bases separating them. The CDR3 covers 16 residues.

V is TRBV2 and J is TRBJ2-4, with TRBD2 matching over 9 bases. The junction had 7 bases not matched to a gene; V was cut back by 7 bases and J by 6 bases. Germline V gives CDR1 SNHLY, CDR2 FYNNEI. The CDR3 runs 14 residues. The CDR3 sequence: CASKLAGSTNIQYF. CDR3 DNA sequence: TGTGCCAGCAAGCTAGCGGGGAGTACAAACATTCAGTACTTC.

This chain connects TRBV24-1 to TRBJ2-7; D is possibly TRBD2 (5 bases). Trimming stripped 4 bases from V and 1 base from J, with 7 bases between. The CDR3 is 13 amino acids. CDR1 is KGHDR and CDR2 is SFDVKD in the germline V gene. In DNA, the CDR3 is TGTGCCACCAGTGACCGACTATCCTACGAGCAGTACTTC. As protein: CATSDRLSYEQYF.

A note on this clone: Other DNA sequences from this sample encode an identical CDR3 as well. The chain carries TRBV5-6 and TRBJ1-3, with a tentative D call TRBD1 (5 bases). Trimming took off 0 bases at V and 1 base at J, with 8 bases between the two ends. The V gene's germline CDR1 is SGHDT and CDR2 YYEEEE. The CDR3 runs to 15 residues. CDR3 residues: CASSLGTSSGNTIYF. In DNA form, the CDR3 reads TGTGCCAGCAGCTTGGGGACATCTTCTGGAAACACCATATATTTT.

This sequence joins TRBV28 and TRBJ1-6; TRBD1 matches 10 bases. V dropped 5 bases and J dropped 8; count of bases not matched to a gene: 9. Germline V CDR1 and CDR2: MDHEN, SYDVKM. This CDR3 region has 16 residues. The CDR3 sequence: CASSLQSGTGDSPLHF. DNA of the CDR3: TGTGCCAGCAGTCTACAGTCCGGGACAGGGGATTCACCCCTCCACTTT.

CDR3 region: CASSPGVVAQYF. DNA for the CDR3: TGTGCCAGCAGTCCGGGGGTCGTTGCCCAGTACTTC. This chain links TRBV28 with TRBJ2-5, with TRBD2 as a possible D gene (6 bases). Germline values: CDR1 MDHEN, CDR2 SYDVKM. The CDR3 consists of 12 residues. V dropped 5 bases and J dropped 9 bases, with 13 bases sitting between them.

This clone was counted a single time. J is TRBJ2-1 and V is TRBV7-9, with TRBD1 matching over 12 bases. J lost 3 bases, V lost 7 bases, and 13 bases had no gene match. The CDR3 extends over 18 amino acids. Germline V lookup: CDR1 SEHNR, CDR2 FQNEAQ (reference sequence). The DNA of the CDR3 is TGTGCCAGCACCAACCCCGGAGGGACAGGGGGCTTCTACAATGAGCAGTTCTTC. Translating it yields CASTNPGGTGGFYNEQFF.

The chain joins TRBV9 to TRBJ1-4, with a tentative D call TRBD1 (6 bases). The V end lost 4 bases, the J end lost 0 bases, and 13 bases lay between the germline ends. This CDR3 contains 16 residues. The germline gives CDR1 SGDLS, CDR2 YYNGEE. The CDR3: CASSPGGGSTNEKLFF. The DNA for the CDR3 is TGTGCCAGCAGCCCGGGGGGGGGCTCAACTAATGAAAAACTGTTTTTT.